The source of this T cell receptor (beta chain) is a study of T cells expressing NK-cell markers. Study-wide background: Within the sequenced cohort of eight donors, seven exhibited HCMV seropositivity and one was seronegative. Study-level findings and limits: One observes that, in a few donors, these clonotypes were also the leading ones within the CD3+CD56-NKG2C+ fraction.

Comment on this clonotype: Its antigen is currently unknown.

Germline CDR1 MNHEY, CDR2 SMNVEV (reference sequence). The CDR3 totals 14 residues. One entry per CDR3 protein, without DNA, is what TCRdb gives after re-calling the 5' RACE reads. Listed are approximately 550,000 distinct CDR3 sequences; approximately 4% falls within the top ten. This sequence joins TRBV27 and TRBJ1-4. The sequence derives from a man between 18 and 29 years old in good health. Sequenced: blood T cells: a sorted CD56 or NKG2C T cell subset, CD4+ or CD8+ T cells, or bulk PBMC T cells (not recorded which). This CDR3 is CASSPLDLGEKLFF.